This entry is about one T cell receptor beta chain. Antigen specificity is unknown. Each CDR3 protein gets one entry after TCRdb re-called the 5' RACE reads with MiXCR. The table lists over 95,000 distinct CDR3 sequences, about 7.7% of them singletons, with nearly 10% in the top ten. The sample is drawn from a study of CD8 T cells in ankylosing spondylitis. The study's findings and limits: Reported data indicate significant enrichment of disease-linked clones within matched ankylosing spondylitis synovial fluid. Relatively rare in peripheral blood, disease-linked clones were also CD8+. Seemingly characteristic of ankylosing spondylitis blood was a TCR beta motif consisting of roughly 8 highly homologous variants.

The sequencing input was blood, either unsorted or a sorted T cell fraction (not recorded which). The receptor was isolated from a male donor with ankylosing spondylitis or in good health (not recorded which).

The DNA of the CDR3 is TGTGCCAGCAGTGACTGGACTAGCGGGAGAGATACGCAGTATTTT. Its translation: CASSDWTSGRDTQYF. This chain connects TRBV6-2 or TRBV6-3 to TRBJ2-3; 13 positions match TRBD2. The CDR3 spans 15 residues. V gave up 5 bases and J gave up 5 bases; unmatched junction bases: 4. Germline V lookup: CDR1 MNHEY, CDR2 SVGEGT.